This T cell receptor beta chain originates from a study of response to subunit inactivated influenza vaccine. Findings and limits, study-wide: Authors suggested each seasonal flu vaccination may recruit only limited numbers of new T cells.

TCRdb independently ran MiXCR on the RT-PCR reads; one entry per CDR3 protein. Altogether hundreds of thousands of distinct CDR3 sequences are present, about 14% being singletons, with the ten largest covering approximately 7.6%. The germline V and J ends were trimmed by 1 base and 7 bases, with 7 bases remaining between them. This CDR3 region has 12 residues. Looked up from germline, CDR1 is SGHVS and CDR2 is FQNEAQ. Concerning this clonotype: Its cognate antigen is unknown. A much bigger clone sits one base away, suggesting this may be a read error.

The input for sequencing was PBMCs from blood, taken roughly 15 days before vaccination. The sequence derives from a man aged 50 to 60 who received an inactivated influenza vaccine. The chain recombines TRBV7-8 with TRBJ2-5; D may be TRBD2 (5 bases). The CDR3 protein is CASSLDRGTQYF. DNA of the CDR3: TGTGCCAGCAGCTTAGACCGGGGGACCCAGTACTTC.